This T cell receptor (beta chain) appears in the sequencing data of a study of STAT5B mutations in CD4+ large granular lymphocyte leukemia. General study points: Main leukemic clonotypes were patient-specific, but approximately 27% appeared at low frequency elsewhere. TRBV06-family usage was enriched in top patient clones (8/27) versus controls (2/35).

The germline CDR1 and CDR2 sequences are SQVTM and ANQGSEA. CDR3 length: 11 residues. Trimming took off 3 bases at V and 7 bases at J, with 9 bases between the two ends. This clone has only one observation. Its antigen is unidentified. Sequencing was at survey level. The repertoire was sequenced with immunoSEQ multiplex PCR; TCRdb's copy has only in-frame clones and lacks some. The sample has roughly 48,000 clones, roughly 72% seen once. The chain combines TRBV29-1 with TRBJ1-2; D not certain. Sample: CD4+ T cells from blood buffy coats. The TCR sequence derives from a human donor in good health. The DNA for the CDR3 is TGCAGCGTTGATCGGGGAGTTGGCTACACCTTC. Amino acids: CSVDRGVGYTF.